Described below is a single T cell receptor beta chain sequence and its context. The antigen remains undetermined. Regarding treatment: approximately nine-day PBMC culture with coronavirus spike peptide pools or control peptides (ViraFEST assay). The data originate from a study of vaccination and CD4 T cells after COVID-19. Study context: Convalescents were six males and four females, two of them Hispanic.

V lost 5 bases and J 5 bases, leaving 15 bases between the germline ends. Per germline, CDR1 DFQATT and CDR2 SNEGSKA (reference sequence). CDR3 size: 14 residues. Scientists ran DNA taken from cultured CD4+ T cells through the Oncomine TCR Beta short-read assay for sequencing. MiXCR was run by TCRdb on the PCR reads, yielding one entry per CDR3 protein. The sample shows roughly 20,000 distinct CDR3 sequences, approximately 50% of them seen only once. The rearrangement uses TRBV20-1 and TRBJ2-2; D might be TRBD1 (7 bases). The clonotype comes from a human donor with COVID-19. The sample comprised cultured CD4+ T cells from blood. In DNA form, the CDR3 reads TGCAGTGCTCGGACTATCAGGGGGACCGGGGAGCTGTTTTTT. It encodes CSARTIRGTGELFF.